These 2 T cell receptor beta chains were all obtained from the same sample, sequenced in a study of metastatic and nonmetastatic thyroid tumors. Each patient went into thyroid surgery without having received any treatment. TCRdb re-processed the PCR reads through MiXCR. Altogether roughly 30,000 clones are present, about 24% being singletons, with the ten largest covering about 14%. Sequencing used blood. The receptor set was obtained from a female donor with papillary thyroid cancer or a benign thyroid nodule (not recorded which). Some clones in this sample may be carry-over from other donors' samples.

This clone was seen at least ten times. This sequence joins TRBV5-1 and TRBJ1-2, with TRBD1 identical over 12 bases. Germline-derived CDR1 and CDR2 are SGHRS and YFSETQ. V gave up 10 bases and J gave up 6 bases; unmatched junction bases: 7. This CDR3 is built from 13 residues. The CDR3 region has the DNA TGCGCCTCCGGGACAGGGGGCTTCGATGGCTACACCTTC. Its translation is CASGTGGFDGYTF. The full variable domain, completed using reference TRBV5-1 and TRBJ1-2, is KAGVTQTPRYLIKTRGQQVTLSCSPISGHRSVSWYQQTPGQGLQFLFEYFSETQRNKGNFPGRFSGRQFSNSRSEMNVSTLELGDSALYLCASGTGGFDGYTFGSGTRLTVV.

This clone is medium-sized by share. The V gene is TRBV7-2, the J gene TRBJ2-7; D remains ambiguous. Germline V gene data show CDR1 as SGHTA and CDR2 as FQGNSA. This CDR3 comprises 13 residues. V shed 2 bases and J shed 6 bases, with 11 bases lying between them. CDR3 sequence reads: CASSLWAPSEQYF. In DNA, the CDR3 is TGTGCCAGCAGCTTATGGGCCCCCAGCGAGCAGTACTTC.